Listed here are 17 T cell receptor beta chains from one sample, sequenced in a study of shared clonotypes between healthy human individuals. The table came from immunoSEQ multiplex PCR; TCRdb's copy has only in-frame clones and leaves some out. In the table there are around 1,100,000 clones, about 80% of which are singletons. Specimen: memory CD4+ T cells from PBMCs. The subset is: CD45RA-negative fraction. Receptors originate from a man younger than 35 in good health. Some clones in this sample may be carry-over from other donors' samples.

The J gene is TRBJ2-2, the V gene TRBV4-1, with TRBD1 matching over 7 bases. This CDR3 contains 14 residues. CDR1 and CDR2 (germline): MGHRA, YSYEKL. The J segment lost 4 bases and the V segment lost 4 bases, leaving 3 bases of the junction unmatched. CDR3 loop: CASSLGTATGELFF. The CDR3, as DNA: TGCGCCAGCAGCCTAGGGACAGCCACCGGGGAGCTGTTTTTT.

This clone was seen once. The chain employs TRBV25-1 and TRBJ1-5; D is uncertain. The V end was cut by 1 base, the J end by 3 bases, with 10 bases between. The CDR3 runs to 15 residues. Per the germline V gene, CDR1 is MGHDK and CDR2 is SYGVNS. The CDR3 spells CASSESWQDNQPQHF. The CDR3 nucleotides read TGTGCCAGCAGTGAATCATGGCAGGACAATCAGCCCCAGCATTTT. Drawing the rest from reference TRBV25-1 and TRBJ1-5, the complete variable domain is EADIYQTPRYLVIGTGKKITLECSQTMGHDKMYWYQQDPGMELHLIHYSYGVNSTEKGDLSSESTVSRIRTEHFPLTLESARPSHTSQYLCASSESWQDNQPQHFGDGTRLSIL.

This sequence joins TRBV28 and TRBJ2-2; D uncertain. Germline CDR1 reads MDHEN; CDR2 reads SYDVKM. The CDR3 is made up of 16 amino acids. The V end lost 6 bases, the J end lost 4 bases, and 18 bases lay between the germline ends. The CDR3 DNA follows: TGTGCCAGCAGCACTCTGGATCCTAGGTTCACCGGGGAGCTGTTTTTT. This codes for CASSTLDPRFTGELFF.

This clone showed up many times. The chain recombines TRBV5-5 with TRBJ2-6; no reliable D call. The length of the CDR3 is 17 residues. The V gene's germline CDR1 is SGHKS and CDR2 YYEKEE (reference sequence). Trimming took off 6 bases at V and 0 bases at J, with 16 bases between the two ends. This CDR3 is CASTFSPVSSGANVLTF. Written as DNA, the CDR3 is TGTGCCAGCACCTTCTCACCCGTAAGCTCTGGGGCCAACGTCCTGACTTTC.

This chain joins TRBV7-2 and TRBJ2-7; D ambiguous. The CDR3 length is 13 residues. V lost 3 bases and J 3 bases, leaving 9 bases between the germline ends. In germline, CDR1 is SGHTA, CDR2 FQGNSA. The CDR3 DNA is TGTGCCAGCAGCTTGATGCGGAGCTACGAGCAGTACTTC. Protein sequence: CASSLMRSYEQYF.

The chain couples TRBV20-1 to TRBJ2-1; D tentatively fits TRBD1 or TRBD2 (6 bases each). CDR1 and CDR2 (germline): DFQATT, SNEGSKA (reference sequence). CDR3 length: 11 residues. The V and J ends lost 1 base and 12 bases respectively, with 10 bases between them. In DNA form, the CDR3 reads TGCAGTGCTAGAGTGGAGGGGGGGCAGTTCTTC. Its translation is CSARVEGGQFF.

The chain couples TRBV28 to TRBJ1-2; possible D gene TRBD1, 5 bases. Trimming took 6 bases from V and 6 from J, leaving 17 bases between them. The CDR3 is made up of 14 amino acids. The germline V gene has CDR1 MDHEN and CDR2 SYDVKM. The CDR3: CASSRRGRENGYTF. CDR3 sequence (DNA): TGTGCCAGCAGCCGACGCGGCAGGGAGAATGGCTACACCTTC.

In its sample, this clone was seen a few times. The chain combines TRBV28 with TRBJ1-1; maybe TRBD1 (5 bases). Germline CDR1 is MDHEN and CDR2 is SYDVKM. The V gene lost 4 bases and the J gene lost 10 bases, with 13 bases spanning the gap. The CDR3 runs 12 residues. The CDR3 nucleotides read TGTGCCAGCAGTTATGGACCGCAGGGAGCTTTCTTT. The encoded protein is CASSYGPQGAFF.

This rearrangement joins TRBV6-1 to TRBJ2-7; D may be TRBD1 or TRBD2 (6 bases each). V was clipped by 4 bases and J by 0 bases, with 13 bases between them. Germline V gives CDR1 MNHNS, CDR2 SASEGT. CDR3 length: 15 residues. CDR3 bases: TGTGCCAGCAGTGTAGGGGGGACCCTCTCCTACGAGCAGTACTTC. Amino acid sequence: CASSVGGTLSYEQYF.

This chain's CDR3 is CASSLTAGAGSYEQYF. The DNA of the CDR3 is TGTGCCAGCAGTTTAACAGCGGGAGCGGGCTCCTACGAGCAGTACTTC. The chain combines TRBV28 with TRBJ2-7; 8 bases agree with TRBD2. The CDR3 sequence is 16 residues long. The germline gives CDR1 MDHEN, CDR2 SYDVKM. The ends lost 2 bases at V and 0 bases at J; junction bases unmatched: 6. Full variable domain (outside the CDR3, taken from reference TRBV28 and TRBJ2-7): DVKVTQSSRYLVKRTGEKVFLECVQDMDHENMFWYRQDPGLGLRLIYFSYDVKMKEKGDIPEGYSVSREKKERFSLILESASTNQTSMYLCASSLTAGAGSYEQYFGPGTRLTVT.

As for this clone: This CDR3 is also generated by other DNA sequences in the sample. The chain employs TRBV7-2 and TRBJ1-1; no firm D call. The CDR3 is 15 amino acids. Per the germline V gene, CDR1 is SGHTA and CDR2 is FQGNSA. The V end was cut by 0 bases, the J end by 1 base, with 9 bases between. The CDR3 region has the DNA TGTGCCAGCAGCTTAGCCTGGACGACGAACACTGAAGCTTTCTTT. Translation: CASSLAWTTNTEAFF.

CDR3 nucleotide sequence: TGTGCCAGTACCAGGGACAGTGCCTCCTACGAGCAGTACTTC. It specifies CASTRDSASYEQYF. The V gene is TRBV19, the J gene TRBJ2-7; 7 bases match TRBD1. This CDR3 comprises 14 residues. The V and J ends lost 7 bases and 0 bases, in that order; junction bases with no gene match: 6. Germline CDR1 LNHDA, CDR2 SQIVND (reference sequence).

This clone was seen once. The chain employs TRBV30 and TRBJ1-6; possibly TRBD1 for D (6 bases). This CDR3 comprises 13 residues. Germline V lookup: CDR1 GTSNPN, CDR2 SVGIG (reference sequence). V lost 0 bases and J 6 bases, leaving 6 bases between the germline ends. The CDR3 sequence: CAWSVQGNSPLHF. CDR3 DNA sequence: TGTGCCTGGAGTGTACAGGGTAATTCACCCCTCCACTTT.

The chain has TRBV7-2 and TRBJ2-1; a possible D gene is TRBD2 (5 bases). Germline CDR1 is SGHTA and CDR2 is FQGNSA. V was pared by 1 base and J by 3 bases, with 10 bases between. The CDR3 contains 15 residues. The DNA for the CDR3 is TGTGCCAGCAGCTTAGGAGGGAGCGGCTACAATGAGCAGTTCTTC. Translated, it gives CASSLGGSGYNEQFF. The full variable domain, completed using reference TRBV7-2 and TRBJ2-1, is GAGVSQSPSNKVTEKGKDVELRCDPISGHTALYWYRQSLGQGLEFLIYFQGNSAPDKSGLPSDRFSAERTGGSVSTLTIQRTQQEDSAVYLCASSLGGSGYNEQFFGPGTRLTVL.

This clone occurred once. The CDR3 DNA follows: TGTGCCAGCAGCTTTGGGGCAACGAACACCGGGGAGCTGTTTTTT. This encodes CASSFGATNTGELFF. The chain couples TRBV7-9 to TRBJ2-2, with TRBD1 as a possible D gene (5 bases). Trimming took off 3 bases at V and 0 bases at J, with 8 bases between the two ends. This CDR3 comprises 15 residues. Germline V CDR1 and CDR2: SEHNR, FQNEAQ (reference sequence).

The chain uses TRBV27 and TRBJ2-6; weak D call: TRBD1 (5 bases). The CDR3 loop spans 18 amino acids. Per germline, CDR1 MNHEY and CDR2 SMNVEV (reference sequence). Between the trimmed V and J ends, which lost 6 bases and 0 bases, there was a span of 18 bases. The chain's CDR3 is CASSKGVASFSGANVLTF. CDR3 bases: TGTGCCAGCAGCAAAGGGGTAGCCTCATTCTCTGGGGCCAACGTCCTGACTTTC. Combining the CDR3 with reference TRBV27 and TRBJ2-6 gives the whole variable domain EAQVTQNPRYLITVTGKKLTVTCSQNMNHEYMSWYRQDPGLGLRQIYYSMNVEVTDKGDVPEGYKVSRKEKRNFPLILESPSPNQTSLYFCASSKGVASFSGANVLTFGAGSRLTVL.

The chain combines TRBV11-2 with TRBJ1-2; D gene ambiguous. The V end lost 1 base, the J end lost 9 bases, and 6 bases lay between the germline ends. CDR3 size: 11 residues. Looked up from germline, CDR1 is SGHAT and CDR2 is FQNNGV. CDR3 sequence reads: CASSLVGSYTF. The DNA for the CDR3 is TGTGCCAGCAGCTTAGTGGGAAGCTACACCTTC.